This TCR beta chain was found in a study of identical twins. Study conclusions and caveats: Conclusions rested on cross-sectional statistics rather than following the same donors. Beta out-of-frame sequences showed weaker excess sharing between twins.

V was trimmed by 6 bases and J by 9 bases, leaving 14 bases between them. The germline V gene has CDR1 MDHEN and CDR2 SYDVKM. The CDR3 has 12 amino acids. This clonotype was observed a handful of times. Its antigen is currently unknown. A universal primer site came from template switching; cDNA carried unique molecular identifiers. TCRdb passed the 5' RACE reads through MiXCR, listing each CDR3 protein once. The sample yields 500,000 to 650,000 distinct CDR3 sequences, around 22% seen once. These data were likewise used in another study, on yellow fever vaccine responses in identical twins. Turning to that study: Reported findings indicate that twins' vaccine T cell responses seemed partially convergent, partially personalized.

The source is a woman under 30 in good health. The sequencing input was CD4+ T cells sorted from blood. V is TRBV28 and J is TRBJ1-1; D is perhaps TRBD1 (6 bases). The CDR3 DNA reads as TGTGCCAGCAGAGCACCACAGGGTAAAGCTTTCTTT. As protein: CASRAPQGKAFF.